These 8 T cell receptor beta chains were all obtained from the same sample, sequenced in a study of T cell responses to AZD1222 COVID-19 vaccine. Data came from immunoSEQ multiplex PCR; TCRdb stores just in-frame clones and leaves some out. The sample carries some 67,000 clones, roughly 80% recorded once. The input for sequencing was peripheral blood, taken 28 days after the second AZD1222 dose. These receptors all stem from an adult who received the AZD1222 COVID-19 vaccine.

The chain uses TRBV10-1 and TRBJ2-7; 7 bases align to TRBD2. The CDR3 runs to 15 residues. Per the germline V gene, CDR1 is WNHNN and CDR2 is SYGVQD (reference sequence). J gave up 0 bases and V 8 bases, and 10 bases lay outside the gene matches. CDR3 coding DNA: TGCGCCAGCTGTGGGGGGGAGGCGAGCTCCTACGAGCAGTACTTC. Its protein product is CASCGGEASSYEQYF.

The J gene is TRBJ2-3, the V gene TRBV5-1; a weak D match, TRBD2 (5 bases). The CDR3 sequence is 18 residues long. V lost 4 bases, J lost 4 bases, and 25 bases lay in between. Germline V CDR1 and CDR2: SGHRS, YFSETQ. As DNA, the CDR3 is TGCGCCAGCAGCCGACCCTGGACCCGCCGGGGTTCTCCAGATACGCAGTATTTT. It specifies CASSRPWTRRGSPDTQYF.

The chain couples TRBV4-1 to TRBJ2-7; possible D gene TRBD2, 6 bases. Per germline, CDR1 MGHRA and CDR2 YSYEKL. V lost 1 base to trimming and J lost 3 bases, with 13 bases between them. The CDR3 sequence is 15 residues long. The CDR3 nucleotides are TGCGCCAGCAGCCAAGCCCTGGGACTGGGCTACGAGCAGTACTTC. It codes for CASSQALGLGYEQYF.

The chain is built from TRBV4-2 and TRBJ1-5; D might be TRBD1 (6 bases). Trimming shortened V by 0 bases and J by 2 bases, and 11 bases separated the two germline ends. The CDR3 is 16 amino acids. Germline CDR1 LGHNA, CDR2 YNFKEQ. The CDR3 nucleotides are TGTGCCAGCAGCCAAGATACAGGGTGGGGCAATCAGCCCCAGCATTTT. It is translated as CASSQDTGWGNQPQHF.

The V gene is TRBV15, the J gene TRBJ2-1; TRBD1 matches at 10 bases. After removal of 0 bases from V and 8 bases from J, the junction contained 4 bases not matched to a gene. CDR1 is LNHNV, CDR2 YYDKDF, per germline (reference sequence). The CDR3 extends over 15 amino acids. Here the CDR3 DNA reads TGTGCCACCAGCAGAGAGGGACAGGGGTGGTATGAGCAGTTCTTC. It yields the protein CATSREGQGWYEQFF.

This chain connects TRBV19 to TRBJ1-5, with D possibly being TRBD1 (6 bases). Germline CDR1 is LNHDA and CDR2 is SQIVND (reference sequence). The CDR3 covers 15 residues. V was pared by 6 bases and J by 0 bases, with 12 bases between. CDR3 loop: CASRGGTLSNQPQHF. In DNA, the CDR3 is TGTGCCAGTAGAGGCGGGACACTTAGCAATCAGCCCCAGCATTTT.

This clone was seen just once. The V and J genes are TRBV3-1 (or the pseudogene TRBV3-2) and TRBJ1-2; D is ambiguous. Between the trimmed V and J ends, which lost 1 base and 10 bases, there was a span of 16 bases. Germline V gene sequence: CDR1 LGHDT, CDR2 YNNKEL (reference sequence). This CDR3 region has 14 residues. In DNA form, the CDR3 reads TGTGCCAGCAGCCAAGGAAGCCAGCGTAATTTCTACACCTTC. It encodes CASSQGSQRNFYTF.

This chain uses TRBV19 with TRBJ1-4; D gene unclear. V lost 6 bases and J 7 bases, leaving 9 bases between the germline ends. This CDR3 region has 12 residues. Germline CDR1 reads LNHDA; CDR2 reads SQIVND (reference sequence). The CDR3, as DNA: TGTGCCAGTAGAGAGATGGGTGAAAAACTGTTTTTT. Its translation: CASREMGEKLFF. Using reference TRBV19 and TRBJ1-4 for the parts outside the CDR3, the full variable domain is DGGITQSPKYLFRKEGQNVTLSCEQNLNHDAMYWYRQDPGQGLRLIYYSQIVNDFQKGDIAEGYSVSREKKESFPLTVTSAQKNPTAFYLCASREMGEKLFFGSGTQLSVL.